The text below deals with one T cell receptor beta chain. The antigen is undetermined. This entry comes from a study of blood T cells in healthy people across ages. General study results and limits: The study could not conclusively compare naive and antigen-experienced cells, given its unsorted PBMCs.

The CDR3 spans 12 residues. The germline V gene encodes CDR1 SQVTM and CDR2 ANQGSEA. The V end was cut by 0 bases, the J end by 7 bases, with 7 bases between. Combining a sample-barcoded 5' primer with a J-beta primer mix, a second PCR ran for roughly 7 to 12 cycles. Paired-end reads containing CDR3 totaled no fewer than 2.5 million for each sample. A single record per CDR3 protein comes from TCRdb applying MiXCR to the 5' RACE reads. The repertoire consists of almost 550,000 distinct CDR3 sequences, with under 30% occurring once and the leading ten covering just over 8.5%. This sample also belongs to another study, concerning T cells of mothers and their children. As that report states: When the second PCR was run, its M1S primer added sample barcodes and 2-4 random nucleotides. Over 8 million TCR beta CDR3 reads were obtained from each mother, and about 3 million from each child.

Sequenced material: blood. The chain couples TRBV29-1 to TRBJ2-1, with unresolved D. The sequence derives from a boy between 10 and 17 years old in good health. CDR3: CSVEEFRNEQFF. The CDR3 bases are TGCAGCGTTGAAGAGTTCAGGAATGAGCAGTTCTTC.